This T cell receptor (beta chain) was recorded in a study of blood T cell repertoires in COVID-19. Looking at the study overall: Samples of COVID-19 (acute and convalescent) were obtained from the United States, Italy and Spain. The analysed material was cDNA or gDNA that came from T cells, B-cell-depleted T cells, or PBMCs.

Enrolment of Seattle patients took place during active infection, and they were followed longitudinally. In the original processing: By means of reference gene primer amplification, nucleated cell counts were estimated. Method: immunoSEQ multiplex PCR; TCRdb's copy keeps in-frame clones and lacks some. From that table come the V and J calls and clone size; the DNA was used to work out D and trimming. The table has about 87,000 clones, under 85% seen once. With 4 bases removed from V and 0 bases from J, the gap between germline ends came to 4 bases. Germline assignment: CDR1 SNHLY and CDR2 FYNNEI. This CDR3 is built from 12 residues.

The gene calls are TRBV2 and TRBJ2-7; D is ambiguous. The source is a woman aged 80 or over with COVID-19, enrolled during active disease. The sample taken for sequencing was peripheral blood. The CDR3: CASSASSYEQYF. The CDR3 DNA reads as TGTGCCAGCAGTGCCAGCTCCTACGAGCAGTACTTC.